This T cell receptor (beta chain) emerged from a study of shared clonotypes between healthy human individuals. Cells designated naive CD8 were CD45RO-negative and were positively selected for CCR7, with terminally differentiated effector memory CD45RA+ cells excluded. Notes on this clone: Its antigen is not identified.

The V segment lost 2 bases and the J segment 3 bases; nucleotides outside the gene matches: 5. This CDR3 spans 16 amino acids. CDR1 and CDR2 from the germline V gene are SGHDT and YYEEEE. The repertoire was sequenced with immunoSEQ multiplex PCR; TCRdb's copy has only in-frame clones and lacks some. Here the sample spans 660,000 or so clones, approximately 96% being singletons. Points from the study as a whole: Between a few donors, naive CD4 clonotypes were shared at a level of around 4.9%. When compared with the clonotypes that were shared by all four sorted-subset donors, the non-shared clonotypes turned out to have lower generation probabilities. Clonotype sharing among donors was thought likely to change with sequencing depth.

The sequence came from a woman in her twenties or thirties in good health. The rearrangement joins TRBV5-6 to TRBJ2-2; 9 bases align to TRBD1. Source material: naive CD8+ T cells sorted from blood. In nucleotides, the CDR3 is TGTGCCAGCAGCTTCTGGGACAGGGATTACACCGGGGAGCTGTTTTTT. This translates into CASSFWDRDYTGELFF.